Listed below are T cell receptor beta chains from one sample, sequenced in a study of blood T cell repertoires in COVID-19. Libraries were prepared by immunoSEQ multiplex PCR; TCRdb keeps only in-frame clonotypes and omits some of them. The table records roughly 90,000 clones, 70% to 90% of them present only once. The sample was peripheral blood. The receptors originated from a man aged 40-49 years with acute or convalescent COVID-19. CDR3s include the opening cysteine and the closing phenylalanine or tryptophan. The order of the fields is J gene, D gene, V gene, CDR3 protein, CDR3 DNA. The D gene is left open where the match is weak.

TRBJ2-1	TRBD2	TRBV7-9	CASSPMTSGSPDEQFF	TGTGCCAGCAGCCCTATGACTAGCGGGAGTCCAGATGAGCAGTTCTTC
TRBJ2-7	-	TRBV14	CASSHSSYEQYF	TGTGCCAGCAGTCATAGCTCCTACGAGCAGTACTTC
TRBJ1-1	TRBD1	TRBV4-2	CASSQERDREEAFF	TGTGCCAGCAGCCAAGAAAGGGACAGGGAAGAAGCTTTCTTT
TRBJ1-4	-	TRBV2	CASSDPGLSNEKLFF	TGTGCCAGCAGTGACCCGGGACTGAGTAATGAAAAACTGTTTTTT
TRBJ2-3	-	TRBV19	CASSRTAASDTQYF	TGTGCCAGTAGTAGGACAGCGGCATCAGATACGCAGTATTTT
TRBJ1-2	-	TRBV14	CASSQVEGRGGYTF	TGTGCCAGCAGCCAAGTAGAAGGCAGGGGTGGCTACACCTTC
TRBJ2-5	-	TRBV19	CASSTGFAETQYF	TGTGCCAGCAGCACAGGGTTCGCAGAGACCCAGTACTTC
TRBJ2-4	TRBD1	TRBV5-6	CASSLGTGTGQNIQYF	TGTGCCAGCAGCTTGGGAACCGGGACAGGGCAAAACATTCAGTACTTC
TRBJ2-7	-	TRBV6-1	CASSDPRAYEQYF	TGTGCCAGCAGTGACCCTCGGGCCTACGAGCAGTACTTC
TRBJ2-2	-	TRBV7-8	CASSTTGITNTGELFF	TGTGCCAGCAGCACGACCGGGATAACTAACACCGGGGAGCTGTTTTTT
TRBJ2-3	-	TRBV25-1	CASSESAGGTDTQYF	TGTGCCAGCAGTGAATCGGCAGGGGGCACAGATACGCAGTATTTT
TRBJ2-1	TRBD2	TRBV4-2	CASSQGFRLAGNNEQFF	TGTGCCAGCAGCCAAGGTTTTCGTCTAGCGGGAAACAATGAGCAGTTCTTC
TRBJ1-2	TRBD1	TRBV30	CASKGGGGYTF	TGTGCCTCGAAAGGGGGCGGTGGCTACACCTTC
TRBJ2-3	TRBD2	TRBV19	CASSTGPGGDTQYF	TGTGCCAGTAGCACAGGTCCGGGAGGTGATACGCAGTATTTT
TRBJ1-5	TRBD1	TRBV6-1	CASSEAPRGTQPQHF	TGTGCCAGCAGTGAAGCTCCCAGGGGGACTCAGCCCCAGCATTTT
TRBJ1-4	-	TRBV2	CASSVSGRGNEKLFF	TGTGCCAGCAGTGTTTCTGGCAGGGGAAATGAAAAACTGTTTTTT
TRBJ2-1	TRBD2	TRBV11-2	CASYNNLQREISYNEQFF	TGTGCCAGCTATAACAACCTCCAGCGGGAGATCTCCTACAATGAGCAGTTCTTC